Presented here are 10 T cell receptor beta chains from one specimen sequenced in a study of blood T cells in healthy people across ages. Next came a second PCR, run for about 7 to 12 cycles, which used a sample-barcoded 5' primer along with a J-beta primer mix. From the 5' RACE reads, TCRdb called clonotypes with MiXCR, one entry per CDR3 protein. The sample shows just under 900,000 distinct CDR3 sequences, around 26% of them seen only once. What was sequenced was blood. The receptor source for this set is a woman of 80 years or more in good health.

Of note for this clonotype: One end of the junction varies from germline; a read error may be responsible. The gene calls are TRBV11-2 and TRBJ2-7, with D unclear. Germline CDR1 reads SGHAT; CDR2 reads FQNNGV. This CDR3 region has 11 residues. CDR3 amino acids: CTSSPNYEQYF. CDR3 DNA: TGTACCAGCAGCCCAAACTACGAGCAGTACTTC. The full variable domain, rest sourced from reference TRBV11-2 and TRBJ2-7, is EAGVAQSPRYKIIEKRQSVAFWCNPISGHATLYWYQQILGQGPKLLIQFQNNGVVDDSQLPKDRFSAERLKGVDSTLKIQPAKLEDSAVYLCTSSPNYEQYFGPGTRLTVT.

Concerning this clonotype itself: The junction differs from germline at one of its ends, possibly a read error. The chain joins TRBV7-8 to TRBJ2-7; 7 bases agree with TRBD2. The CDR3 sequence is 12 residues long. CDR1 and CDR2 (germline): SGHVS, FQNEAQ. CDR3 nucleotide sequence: TGTGCCAACAGCTTAGCGGGCGGCGAGCAGTACTTC. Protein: CANSLAGGEQYF.

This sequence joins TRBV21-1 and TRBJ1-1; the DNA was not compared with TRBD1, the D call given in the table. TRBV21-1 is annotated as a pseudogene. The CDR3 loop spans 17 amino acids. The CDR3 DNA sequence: TGTGCCAGCAATTCCGGCCCCCGTCCGCCGTACGGCACTGAAGCTTTCTTT. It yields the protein CASNSGPRPPYGTEAFF.

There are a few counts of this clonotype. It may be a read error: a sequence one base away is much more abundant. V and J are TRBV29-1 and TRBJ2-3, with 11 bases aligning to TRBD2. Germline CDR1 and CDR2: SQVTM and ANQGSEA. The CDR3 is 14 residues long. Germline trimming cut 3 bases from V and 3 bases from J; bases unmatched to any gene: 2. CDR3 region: CSVEGLAATDTQYF. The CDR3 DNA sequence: TGCAGCGTTGAGGGACTAGCGGCGACAGATACGCAGTATTTT.

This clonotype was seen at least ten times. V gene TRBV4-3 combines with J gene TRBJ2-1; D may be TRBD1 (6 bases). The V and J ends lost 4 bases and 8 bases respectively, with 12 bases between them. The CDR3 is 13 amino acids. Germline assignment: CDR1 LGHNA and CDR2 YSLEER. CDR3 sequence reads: CASSPLQGHEQFF. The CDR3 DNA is TGCGCCAGCAGCCCCCTACAGGGTCATGAGCAGTTCTTC.

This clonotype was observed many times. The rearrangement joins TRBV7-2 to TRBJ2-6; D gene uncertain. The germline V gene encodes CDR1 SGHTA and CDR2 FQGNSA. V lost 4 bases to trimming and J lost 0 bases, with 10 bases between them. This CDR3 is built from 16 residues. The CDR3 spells CASSSYMDSGANVLTF. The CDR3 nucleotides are TGTGCCAGCAGCTCATACATGGACTCTGGGGCCAACGTCCTGACTTTC. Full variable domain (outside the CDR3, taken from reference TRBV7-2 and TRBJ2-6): GAGVSQSPSNKVTEKGKDVELRCDPISGHTALYWYRQSLGQGLEFLIYFQGNSAPDKSGLPSDRFSAERTGGSVSTLTIQRTQQEDSAVYLCASSSYMDSGANVLTFGAGSRLTVL.

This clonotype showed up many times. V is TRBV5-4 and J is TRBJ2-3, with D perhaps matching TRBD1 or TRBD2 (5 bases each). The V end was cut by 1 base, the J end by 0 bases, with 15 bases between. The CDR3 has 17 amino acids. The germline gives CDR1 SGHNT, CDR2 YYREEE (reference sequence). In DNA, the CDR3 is TGTGCCAGCAGCTTGAACTCAGGGAGTCCAAGCACAGATACGCAGTATTTT. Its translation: CASSLNSGSPSTDTQYF. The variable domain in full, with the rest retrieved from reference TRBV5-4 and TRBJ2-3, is ETGVTQSPTHLIKTRGQQVTLRCSSQSGHNTVSWYQQALGQGPQFIFQYYREEENGRGNFPPRFSGLQFPNYSSELNVNALELDDSALYLCASSLNSGSPSTDTQYFGPGTRLTVL.

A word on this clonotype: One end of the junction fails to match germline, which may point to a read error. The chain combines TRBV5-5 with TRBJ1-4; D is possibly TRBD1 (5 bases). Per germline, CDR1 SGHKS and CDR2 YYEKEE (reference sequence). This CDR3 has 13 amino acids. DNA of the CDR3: TGTGCCAGCAGCTTTGACAGTAATGAAGAACTGTTTTTT. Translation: CASSFDSNEELFF.

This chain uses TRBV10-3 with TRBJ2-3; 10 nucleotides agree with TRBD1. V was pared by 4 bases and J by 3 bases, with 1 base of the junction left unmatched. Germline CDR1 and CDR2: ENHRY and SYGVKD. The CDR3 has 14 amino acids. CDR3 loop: CAISGQGATDTQYF. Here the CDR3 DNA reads TGTGCCATCAGTGGACAGGGGGCGACAGATACGCAGTATTTT.

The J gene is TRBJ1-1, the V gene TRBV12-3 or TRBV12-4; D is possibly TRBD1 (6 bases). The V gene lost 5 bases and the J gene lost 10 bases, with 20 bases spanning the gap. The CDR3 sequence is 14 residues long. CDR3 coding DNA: TGTGCCAGCAGTCAACTAACAGGGTCACGGGGAGCTTTCTTT. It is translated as CASSQLTGSRGAFF.